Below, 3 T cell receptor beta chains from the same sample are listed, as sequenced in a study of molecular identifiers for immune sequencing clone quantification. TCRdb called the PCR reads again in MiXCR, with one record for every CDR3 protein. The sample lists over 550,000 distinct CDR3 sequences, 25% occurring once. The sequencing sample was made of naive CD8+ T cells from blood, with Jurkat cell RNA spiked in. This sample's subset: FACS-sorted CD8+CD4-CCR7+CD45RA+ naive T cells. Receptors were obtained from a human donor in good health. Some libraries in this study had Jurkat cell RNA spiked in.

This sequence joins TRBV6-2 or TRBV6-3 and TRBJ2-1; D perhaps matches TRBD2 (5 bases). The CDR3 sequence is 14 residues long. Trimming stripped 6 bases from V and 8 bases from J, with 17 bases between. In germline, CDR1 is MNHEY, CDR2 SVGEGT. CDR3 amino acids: CASSAVAVSDEQFF. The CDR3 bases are TGTGCCAGCAGCGCTGTGGCGGTTAGCGATGAGCAGTTCTTC.

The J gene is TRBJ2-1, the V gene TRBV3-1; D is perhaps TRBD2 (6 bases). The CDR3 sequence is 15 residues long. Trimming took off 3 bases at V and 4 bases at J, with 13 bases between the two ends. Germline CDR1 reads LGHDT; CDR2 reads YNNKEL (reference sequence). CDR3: CASSQKLALYNEQFF. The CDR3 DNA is TGTGCCAGCAGCCAGAAGCTAGCGTTGTACAATGAGCAGTTCTTC.

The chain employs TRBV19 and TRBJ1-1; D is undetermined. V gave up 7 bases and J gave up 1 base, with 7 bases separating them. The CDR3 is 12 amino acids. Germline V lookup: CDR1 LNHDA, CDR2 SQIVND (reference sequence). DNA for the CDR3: TGTGCCAGTACCCCGGGGAACACTGAAGCTTTCTTT. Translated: CASTPGNTEAFF.